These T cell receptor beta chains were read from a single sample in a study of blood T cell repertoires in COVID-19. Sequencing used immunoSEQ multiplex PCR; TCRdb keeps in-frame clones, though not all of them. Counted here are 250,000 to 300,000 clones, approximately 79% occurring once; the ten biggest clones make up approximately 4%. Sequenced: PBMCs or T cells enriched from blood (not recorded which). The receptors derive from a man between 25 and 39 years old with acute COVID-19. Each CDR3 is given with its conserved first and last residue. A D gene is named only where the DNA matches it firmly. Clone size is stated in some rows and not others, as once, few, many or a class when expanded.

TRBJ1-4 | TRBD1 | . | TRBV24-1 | TGTGCCACCAGTGATCCCGGACAGGGTAGAAAACTGTTTTTT | CATSDPGQGRKLFF
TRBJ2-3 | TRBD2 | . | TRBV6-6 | TGTGCCAGCTGTCCCGGGACTAGCGGGATGAGTGTGGGCACAGATACGCAGTATTTT | CASCPGTSGMSVGTDTQYF
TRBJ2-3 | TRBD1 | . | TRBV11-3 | TGTGCCAGCAGCTTCGGGACAGGGGGCGCCGATACGCAGTATTTT | CASSFGTGGADTQYF
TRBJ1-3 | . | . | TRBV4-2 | TGTGCCAGCTCTGGGCGGGGGGCCTCTGGAAACACCATATATTTT | CASSGRGASGNTIYF
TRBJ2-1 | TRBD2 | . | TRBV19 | TGTGCCAGTAGAGCGAGCGGGAGGACCTACAATGAGCAGTTCTTC | CASRASGRTYNEQFF
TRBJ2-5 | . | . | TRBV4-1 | TGCGCCAGCAGCCACCTCAGGGCCCAGGGCCAAGAGACCCAGTACTTC | CASSHLRAQGQETQYF
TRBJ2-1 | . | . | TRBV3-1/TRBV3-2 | TGTGCCAGCAGCCCCCAATGGGGGGGCTCTAGTGAGCAGTTCTTC | CASSPQWGGSSEQFF
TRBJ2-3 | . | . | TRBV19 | TGTGCCAGTAGTAAGACCGGGGATACGCAGTATTTT | CASSKTGDTQYF
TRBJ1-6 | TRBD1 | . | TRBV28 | TGTGCCAGCTCAGGGGGCGGGGGCTCCTATAATTCACCCCTCCACTTT | CASSGGGGSYNSPLHF
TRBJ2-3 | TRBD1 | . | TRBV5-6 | TGTGCCAGCAGCTTGGTGGGGGACAGGGTGACAGATACGCAGTATTTT | CASSLVGDRVTDTQYF
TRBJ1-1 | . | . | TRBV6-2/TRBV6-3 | TGTGCCAGCAGTCCCGCAGGCACTAGGACTGAAGCTTTCTTT | CASSPAGTRTEAFF
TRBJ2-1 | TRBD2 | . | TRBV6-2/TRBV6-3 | TGTGCCAGCAGTCAACTAGCGGGAGTGGGTGAGCAGTTCTTC | CASSQLAGVGEQFF
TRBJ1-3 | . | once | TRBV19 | TGTGCCAGTAGTCGGGGATCCGGCTCTGGAAACACCATATATTTT | CASSRGSGSGNTIYF
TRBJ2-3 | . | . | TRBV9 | TGTGCCAGCAGCGCAAGGGCGGGGGCCACGCAGTATTTT | CASSARAGATQYF
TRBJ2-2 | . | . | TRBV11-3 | TGTGCCAGCAGCTTAGAAGCCGCGGGGACCGGGGAGCTGTTTTTT | CASSLEAAGTGELFF
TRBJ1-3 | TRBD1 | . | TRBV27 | TGTGCCAGCGTAGGACAGGGAAAAACGGGGGGAAACACCATATATTTT | CASVGQGKTGGNTIYF
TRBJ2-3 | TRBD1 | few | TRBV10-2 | TGCGCCAGCTGGGGACAGCAGCCCGCAGATACGCAGTATTTT | CASWGQQPADTQYF
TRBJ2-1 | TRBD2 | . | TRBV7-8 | TGTGCCAGCAGCCGAGGGCTAGCGGGAGCCGATGAGCAGTTCTTC | CASSRGLAGADEQFF
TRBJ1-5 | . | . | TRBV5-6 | TGTGCCAGCAGCTTGAGGGGTTTTTACAATCAGCCCCAGCATTTT | CASSLRGFYNQPQHF
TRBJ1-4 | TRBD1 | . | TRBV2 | TGTGCCAGCAATACAGGGGTTAAGGATGAAAAACTGTTTTTT | CASNTGVKDEKLFF
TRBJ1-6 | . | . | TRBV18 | TGTGCCAGCTCACCCACTCAGGGTAATTCACCCCTCCACTTT | CASSPTQGNSPLHF
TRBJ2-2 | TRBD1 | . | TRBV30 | TGTGCCTGGATAGAGGGGGCAGGAGCCGGGGAGCTGTTTTTT | CAWIEGAGAGELFF
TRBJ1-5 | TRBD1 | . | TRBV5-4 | TGTGCCAGCAGCGCGGACAGGGCCGATCAGCCCCAGCATTTT | CASSADRADQPQHF
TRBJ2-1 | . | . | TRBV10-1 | TGCGCCATCCCCCCAATTTTTTACAATGAGCAGTTCTTC | CAIPPIFYNEQFF
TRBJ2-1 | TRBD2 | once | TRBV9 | TGTGCCAGCGGTCTAGCGGGGGAGTACAATGAGCAGTTCTTC | CASGLAGEYNEQFF
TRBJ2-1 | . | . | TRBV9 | TGTGCCAGCAGCCCCCAGGGAGGCAATGAGCAGTTCTTC | CASSPQGGNEQFF
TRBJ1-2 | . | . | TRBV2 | TGTGCCAGCCAAATCACGGGTACCGAACTCTATGGCTACACCTTC | CASQITGTELYGYTF
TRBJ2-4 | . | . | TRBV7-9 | TGTGCCAGCAGCTTTATTCCAGCCAAAAACATTCAGTACTTC | CASSFIPAKNIQYF
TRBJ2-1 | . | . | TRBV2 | TGTGCCAGCAGGGACGGGAGCTCCTACAATGAGCAGTTCTTC | CASRDGSSYNEQFF
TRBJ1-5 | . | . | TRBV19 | TGTGCCAGTATGTCACAATCGACAAATCAGCCCCAGCATTTT | CASMSQSTNQPQHF
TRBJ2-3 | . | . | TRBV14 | TGTGCCAGCAGCCCTCTGACACGTACAGATACGCAGTATTTT | CASSPLTRTDTQYF
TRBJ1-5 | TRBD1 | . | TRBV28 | TGTGCCAGCAGGGGCTACAGGGGGCAACAGCCCCAGCATTTT | CASRGYRGQQPQHF
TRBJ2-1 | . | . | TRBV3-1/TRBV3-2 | TGTGCCAGCAGCCAAGATAGGGGATGGGAAGGCAATGAGCAGTTCTTC | CASSQDRGWEGNEQFF
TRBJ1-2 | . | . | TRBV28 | TGTGCCAGCAGTTTAATGCAGGGTGGCTACACCTTC | CASSLMQGGYTF
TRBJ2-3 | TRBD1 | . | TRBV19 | TGTGCCAGTAGTGTGGAGAGGAGAGGGACAGGGGCTTCAGATACGCAGTATTTT | CASSVERRGTGASDTQYF
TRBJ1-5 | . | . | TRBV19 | TGTGCCAGTAATGAGGGAAATCAGCCCCAGCATTTT | CASNEGNQPQHF
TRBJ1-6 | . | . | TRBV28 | TGTGCCAGCAGTTTAATATGGGCACGGAATTCACCCCTCCACTTT | CASSLIWARNSPLHF
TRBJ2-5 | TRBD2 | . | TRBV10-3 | TGTGCCGCCAGCGGGGGGAAAGAGACCCAGTACTTC | CAASGGKETQYF
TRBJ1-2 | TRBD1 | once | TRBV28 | TGTGCCAGCAGTTTGGCCCCCCGGACAGGGAACTATGGCTACACCTTC | CASSLAPRTGNYGYTF
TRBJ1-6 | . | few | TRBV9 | TGTGCCAGCAGCGTTACAGGGTCGGATTCACCCCTCCACTTT | CASSVTGSDSPLHF